What follows are 5 T cell receptor beta chains derived from one specimen sequenced in a study of T cells in Graves' hyperthyroidism and ophthalmopathy (dated by TCRdb to about 2019). The protocol used for the library was multiplex PCR. TCRdb records Illumina HiSeq 2000 as the sequencer. The TCR beta CDR3 regions were amplified from the RNA transcripts. The TCR CDR3 was subjected to a first round of RT-PCR using the HTBI primer set and the Qiagen OneStep RT-PCR kit. The public sequencing data were trimmed at Q25 with fastp and processed into clonotypes with MiXCR by TCRdb, which kept only in-frame beta chains. Rows are combined by CDR3 protein, so each entry shows the most common genes and DNA. The sample contains about 600,000 distinct CDR3 sequences, over 12% of them found a single time. The ten largest clonotypes hold about 7% of the sample. The specimen was blood. Receptor source: a woman under 30 with Graves' ophthalmopathy.

Many counts were recorded for this clonotype. This sequence joins TRBV7-9 and TRBJ2-3; TRBD2 matches 8 bases. This CDR3 contains 16 residues. Trimming took 0 bases from V and 1 from J; bases not matched to a gene: 3. Germline V gene lookup returns CDR1 SEHNR and CDR2 FQNEAQ (reference sequence). DNA for the CDR3: TGTGCCAGCAGCTTAGCATACGGGGGGGGCACAGATACGCAGTATTTT. Protein product: CASSLAYGGGTDTQYF.

The chain joins TRBV5-6 to TRBJ2-1; weak D call: TRBD1 (6 bases). Trimming removed 6 bases at V and 0 bases at J, with 13 bases between. CDR3 length: 15 residues. CDR1 SGHDT and CDR2 YYEEEE come from the germline V gene. The CDR3 sequence: CASNGGQYSYNEQFF. CDR3 nucleotide sequence: TGTGCCAGCAACGGAGGACAGTACTCCTACAATGAGCAGTTCTTC.

This clonotype has a count of ten or more. The chain uses TRBV12-5 and TRBJ2-3; tentative D call: TRBD2 (6 bases). The CDR3 is made up of 15 amino acids. Trimming stripped 7 bases from V and 2 bases from J, with 16 bases between. CDR1 and CDR2 from the germline V gene are LGHNT and FRNRAP. The CDR3 sequence: CASALGGASTDTQYF. Written as DNA, the CDR3 is TGTGCTAGTGCCCTGGGCGGGGCCTCCACAGATACGCAGTATTTT.

The chain has TRBV4-1 and TRBJ2-1; D unclear. Germline V gene data show CDR1 as MGHRA and CDR2 as YSYEKL. V was cut by 1 base and J by 6 bases, with 7 bases left in between. The CDR3 contains 13 residues. The DNA for the CDR3 is TGCGCCAGCAGCCAAGTACTATCCAATGAGCAGTTCTTC. Amino acids: CASSQVLSNEQFF.

This clonotype turned up a few times. The chain couples TRBV11-2 to TRBJ2-7; no definite D call. This CDR3 has 12 residues. Trimming removed 7 bases from V and 2 bases from J, with 9 bases in between. Germline loops: CDR1 SGHAT, CDR2 FQNNGV. This chain's CDR3 is CASKGGPYEQYF. The CDR3 DNA reads TGTGCCAGCAAGGGCGGTCCCTACGAGCAGTACTTC.